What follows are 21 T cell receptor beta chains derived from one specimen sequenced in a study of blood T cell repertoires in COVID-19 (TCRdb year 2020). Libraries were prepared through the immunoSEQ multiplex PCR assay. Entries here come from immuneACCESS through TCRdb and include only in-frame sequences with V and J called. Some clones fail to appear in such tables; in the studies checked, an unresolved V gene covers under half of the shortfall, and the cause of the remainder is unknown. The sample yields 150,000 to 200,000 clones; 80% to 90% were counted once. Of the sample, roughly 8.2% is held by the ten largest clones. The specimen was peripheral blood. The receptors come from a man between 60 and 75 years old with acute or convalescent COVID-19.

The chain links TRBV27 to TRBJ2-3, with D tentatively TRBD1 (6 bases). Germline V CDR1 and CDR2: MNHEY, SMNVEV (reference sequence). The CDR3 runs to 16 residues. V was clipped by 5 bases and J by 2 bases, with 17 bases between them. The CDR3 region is CASSPRTVSTTDTQYF. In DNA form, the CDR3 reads TGTGCCAGCAGTCCTCGGACAGTCTCCACCACAGATACGCAGTATTTT.

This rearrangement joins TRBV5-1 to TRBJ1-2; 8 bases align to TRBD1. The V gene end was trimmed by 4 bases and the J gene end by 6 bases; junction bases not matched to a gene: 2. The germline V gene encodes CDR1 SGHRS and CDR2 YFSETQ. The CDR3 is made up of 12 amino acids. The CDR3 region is CASSAGQDGYTF. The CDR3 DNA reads TGCGCCAGCAGCGCGGGACAGGATGGCTACACCTTC.

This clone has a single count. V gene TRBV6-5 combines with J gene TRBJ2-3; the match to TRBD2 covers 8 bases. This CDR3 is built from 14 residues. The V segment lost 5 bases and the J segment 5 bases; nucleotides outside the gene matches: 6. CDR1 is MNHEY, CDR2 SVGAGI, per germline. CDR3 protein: CASSPPGREDTQYF. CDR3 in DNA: TGTGCCAGCAGTCCCCCCGGGAGGGAAGATACGCAGTATTTT.

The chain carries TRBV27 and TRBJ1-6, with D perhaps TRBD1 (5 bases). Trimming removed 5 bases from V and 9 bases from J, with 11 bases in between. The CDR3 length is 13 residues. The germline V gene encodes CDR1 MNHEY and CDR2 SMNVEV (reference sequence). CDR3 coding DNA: TGTGCCAGCAGTATCCTGGGGCGTTCACCCCTCCACTTT. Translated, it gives CASSILGRSPLHF.

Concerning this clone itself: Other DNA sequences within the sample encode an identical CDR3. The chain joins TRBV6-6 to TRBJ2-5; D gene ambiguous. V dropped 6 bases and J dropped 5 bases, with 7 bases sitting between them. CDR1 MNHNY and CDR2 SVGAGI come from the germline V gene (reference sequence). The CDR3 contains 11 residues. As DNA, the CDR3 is TGTGCCAGCAGCCCTTTGGAGACCCAGTACTTC. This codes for CASSPLETQYF.

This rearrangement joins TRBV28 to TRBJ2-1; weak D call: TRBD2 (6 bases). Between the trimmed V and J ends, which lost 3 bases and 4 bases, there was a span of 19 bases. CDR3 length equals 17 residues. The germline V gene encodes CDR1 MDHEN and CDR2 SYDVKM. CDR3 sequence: CASSFPPGGSTYNEQFF. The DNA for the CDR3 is TGTGCCAGCAGTTTCCCCCCTGGGGGGAGTACTTACAATGAGCAGTTCTTC.

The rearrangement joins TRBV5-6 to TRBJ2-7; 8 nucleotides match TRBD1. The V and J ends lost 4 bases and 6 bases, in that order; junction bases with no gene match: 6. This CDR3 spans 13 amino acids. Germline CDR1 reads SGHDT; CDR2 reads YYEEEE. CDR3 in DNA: TGTGCCAGCAGCCAGGACAGGGCAGGCGAGCAGTACTTC. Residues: CASSQDRAGEQYF.

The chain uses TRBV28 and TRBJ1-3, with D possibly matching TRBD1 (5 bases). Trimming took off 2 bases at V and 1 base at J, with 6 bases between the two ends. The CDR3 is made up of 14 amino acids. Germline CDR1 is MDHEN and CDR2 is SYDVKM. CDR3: CASSLRGSGNTIYF. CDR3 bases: TGTGCCAGCAGTTTAAGGGGTTCTGGAAACACCATATATTTT.

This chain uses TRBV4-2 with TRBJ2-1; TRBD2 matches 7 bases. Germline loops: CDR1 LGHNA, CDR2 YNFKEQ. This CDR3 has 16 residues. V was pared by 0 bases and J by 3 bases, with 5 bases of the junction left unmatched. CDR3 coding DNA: TGTGCCAGCAGCCAAGAATCGGCGGGAGTCTACAATGAGCAGTTCTTC. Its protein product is CASSQESAGVYNEQFF.

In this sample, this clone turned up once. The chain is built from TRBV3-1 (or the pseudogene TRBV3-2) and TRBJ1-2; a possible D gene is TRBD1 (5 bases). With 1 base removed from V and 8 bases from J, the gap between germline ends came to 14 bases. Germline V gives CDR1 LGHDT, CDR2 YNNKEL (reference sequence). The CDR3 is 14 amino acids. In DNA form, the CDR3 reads TGTGCCAGCAGCCAAGGGGAGGGACGAGGCGGCTACACCTTC. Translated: CASSQGEGRGGYTF.

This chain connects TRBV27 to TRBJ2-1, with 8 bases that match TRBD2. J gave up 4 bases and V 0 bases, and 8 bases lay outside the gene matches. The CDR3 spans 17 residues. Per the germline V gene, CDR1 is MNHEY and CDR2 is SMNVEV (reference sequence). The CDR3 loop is CASSLSLTGLVYNEQFF. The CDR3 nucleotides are TGTGCCAGCAGTTTATCCCTGACGGGACTAGTTTACAATGAGCAGTTCTTC.

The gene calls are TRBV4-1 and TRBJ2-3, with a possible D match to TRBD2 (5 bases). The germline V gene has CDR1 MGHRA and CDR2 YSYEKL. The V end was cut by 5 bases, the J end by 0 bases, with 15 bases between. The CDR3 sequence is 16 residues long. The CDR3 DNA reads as TGCGCCAGCAGCAAAGGCCCAGCGGCTAGCACAGATACGCAGTATTTT. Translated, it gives CASSKGPAASTDTQYF.

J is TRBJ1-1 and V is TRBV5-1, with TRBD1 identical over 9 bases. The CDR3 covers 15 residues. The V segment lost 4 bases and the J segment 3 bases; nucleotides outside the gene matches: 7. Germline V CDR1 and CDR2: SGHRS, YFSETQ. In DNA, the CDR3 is TGCGCCAGCAGCCGGGACAGGGCAGGGGACACTGAAGCTTTCTTT. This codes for CASSRDRAGDTEAFF. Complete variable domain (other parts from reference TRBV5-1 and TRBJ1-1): KAGVTQTPRYLIKTRGQQVTLSCSPISGHRSVSWYQQTPGQGLQFLFEYFSETQRNKGNFPGRFSGRQFSNSRSEMNVSTLELGDSALYLCASSRDRAGDTEAFFGQGTRLTVV.

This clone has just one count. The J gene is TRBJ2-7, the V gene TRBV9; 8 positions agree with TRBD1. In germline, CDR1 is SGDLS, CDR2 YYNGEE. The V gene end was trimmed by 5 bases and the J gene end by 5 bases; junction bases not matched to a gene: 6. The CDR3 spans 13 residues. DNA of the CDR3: TGTGCCAGCAGTCGACAGGGGTTGGACGAGCAGTACTTC. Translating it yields CASSRQGLDEQYF.

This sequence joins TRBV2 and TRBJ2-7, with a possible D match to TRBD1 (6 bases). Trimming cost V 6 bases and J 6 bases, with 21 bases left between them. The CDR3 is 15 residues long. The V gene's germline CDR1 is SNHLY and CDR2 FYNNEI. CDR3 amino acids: CASRLPGHGAIEQYF. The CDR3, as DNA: TGTGCCAGCAGGCTACCGGGACACGGGGCCATCGAGCAGTACTTC.

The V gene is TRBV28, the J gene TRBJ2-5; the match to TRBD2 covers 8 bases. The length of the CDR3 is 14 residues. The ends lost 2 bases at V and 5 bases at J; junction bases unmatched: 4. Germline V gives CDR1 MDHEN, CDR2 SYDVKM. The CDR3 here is CASSLQLAAETQYF. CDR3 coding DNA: TGTGCCAGCAGTTTACAACTAGCGGCGGAGACCCAGTACTTC.

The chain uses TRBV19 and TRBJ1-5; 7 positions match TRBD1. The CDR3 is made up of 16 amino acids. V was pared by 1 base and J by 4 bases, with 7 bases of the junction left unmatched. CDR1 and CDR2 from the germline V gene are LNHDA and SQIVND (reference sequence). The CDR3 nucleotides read TGTGCCAGTAGTATAGTCGGGACAGTATCGAATCAGCCCCAGCATTTT. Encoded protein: CASSIVGTVSNQPQHF.

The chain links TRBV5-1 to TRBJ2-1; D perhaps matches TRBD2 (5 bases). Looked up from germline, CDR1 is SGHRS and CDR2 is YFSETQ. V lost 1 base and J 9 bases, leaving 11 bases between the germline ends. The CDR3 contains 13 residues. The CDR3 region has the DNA TGCGCCAGCAGCTTGTCCCACGAGGGTGAGCAGTTCTTC. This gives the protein CASSLSHEGEQFF.

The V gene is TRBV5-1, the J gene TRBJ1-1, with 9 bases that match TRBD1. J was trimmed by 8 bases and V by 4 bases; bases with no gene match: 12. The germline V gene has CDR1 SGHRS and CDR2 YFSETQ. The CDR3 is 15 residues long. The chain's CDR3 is CASSPRTGAALEAFF. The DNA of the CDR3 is TGCGCCAGCAGCCCCCGGACAGGGGCAGCGTTGGAAGCTTTCTTT.

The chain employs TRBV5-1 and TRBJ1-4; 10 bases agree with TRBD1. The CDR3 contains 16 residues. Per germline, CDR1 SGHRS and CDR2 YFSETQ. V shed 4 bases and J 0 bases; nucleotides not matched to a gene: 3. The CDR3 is CASSPGQGATNEKLFF. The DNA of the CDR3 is TGCGCCAGCAGCCCCGGACAGGGGGCAACTAATGAAAAACTGTTTTTT. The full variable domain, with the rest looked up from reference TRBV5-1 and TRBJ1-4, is KAGVTQTPRYLIKTRGQQVTLSCSPISGHRSVSWYQQTPGQGLQFLFEYFSETQRNKGNFPGRFSGRQFSNSRSEMNVSTLELGDSALYLCASSPGQGATNEKLFFGSGTQLSVL.

CDR3 in amino acids: CASSLGSQPQHF. For the CDR3, the DNA is TGTGCCAGCAGCTTAGGGAGTCAGCCCCAGCATTTT. The chain employs TRBV7-9 and TRBJ1-5; D is unresolved. The CDR3 is made up of 12 amino acids. With 1 base removed from V and 6 bases from J, the gap between germline ends came to 4 bases. Germline CDR1 and CDR2: SEHNR and FQNEAQ (reference sequence).